This passage covers 2 T cell receptor beta chains from one sample sequenced in a study of blood T cells in healthy people across ages. Combining a sample-barcoded 5' primer with a J-beta primer mix, a second PCR ran for about 6 to 11 cycles. TCRdb re-derived calls from the 5' RACE reads in MiXCR, one entry per CDR3 protein. This table holds roughly 800,000 distinct CDR3 sequences, 25% found once. The data were also submitted as part of a second study, on T cells of mothers and their children.

The sequenced sample consisted of blood. The receptors shown here come from a boy aged 5 to 17 in good health.

This rearrangement joins TRBV20-1 to TRBJ2-2; 11 nucleotides line up with TRBD2. Germline values: CDR1 DFQATT, CDR2 SNEGSKA (reference sequence). The ends lost 1 base at V and 6 bases at J; junction bases unmatched: 7. The CDR3 contains 16 residues. The CDR3 nucleotides read TGCAGTGCTAGAGGGGGGCTAGCGGGAGGCCCCGGGGAGCTGTTTTTT. This translates into CSARGGLAGGPGELFF.

This chain uses TRBV5-6 with TRBJ2-2; 7 nucleotides align to TRBD2. Germline V gives CDR1 SGHDT, CDR2 YYEEEE. The CDR3 sequence is 15 residues long. After removal of 2 bases from V and 6 bases from J, the junction contained 7 bases not matched to a gene. The chain's CDR3 is CASSFMAGAAGELFF. CDR3 in DNA: TGTGCCAGCAGCTTTATGGCGGGAGCGGCCGGGGAGCTGTTTTTT.